What follows are 4 T cell receptor beta chains derived from one specimen sequenced in a study of cytomegalovirus exposure and HLA in healthy donors. PCR primers comprised 60 Vbeta and 13 Jbeta primers. Assay: immunoSEQ multiplex PCR; the TCRdb copy retains only in-frame clones and omits some. The table lists approximately 130,000 clones, under 10% of them singletons, with 5.5% to 8% in the top ten. The sequenced sample consisted of PBMCs. Receptors were obtained from a woman in her 40s in good health and CMV-seropositive.

The V call is TRBV12-5, the J call TRBJ2-3; 9 bases are a match to TRBD2. Germline trimming cut 4 bases from V and 0 bases from J; bases unmatched to any gene: 5. Germline CDR1 and CDR2: LGHNT and FRNRAP. The CDR3 has 16 residues. CDR3 DNA: TGTGCTAGTGGTTCAATAGCGGGGGCGAGCACAGATACGCAGTATTTT. The encoded protein is CASGSIAGASTDTQYF.

The rearrangement uses TRBV25-1 and TRBJ2-3; 7 bases match TRBD2. The CDR3 sequence is 15 residues long. After removal of 0 bases from V and 1 base from J, the junction contained 1 base not matched to a gene. Germline V gene data show CDR1 as MGHDK and CDR2 as SYGVNS. The CDR3 spells CASSEYRGGTDTQYF. The CDR3, as DNA: TGTGCCAGCAGTGAATATCGGGGGGGCACAGATACGCAGTATTTT.

This clone was observed a handful of times. CDR3 coding DNA: TGCGCCAGCAGCCAAGAGGGGGGCGGGGGGCGGCGGGATACGCAGTATTTT. It encodes CASSQEGGGGRRDTQYF. V is TRBV4-3 and J is TRBJ2-3, with TRBD2 identical over 8 bases. The germline V gene encodes CDR1 LGHNA and CDR2 YSLEER. V was pared by 0 bases and J by 6 bases, with 11 bases of the junction left unmatched. CDR3 length: 17 residues.

The chain is built from TRBV5-1 and TRBJ2-2; 11 bases map to TRBD2. Germline V lookup: CDR1 SGHRS, CDR2 YFSETQ. V shed 0 bases and J 1 base; nucleotides not matched to a gene: 2. CDR3 size: 17 residues. CDR3 protein: CASSLGLAGMNTGELFF. The CDR3 DNA sequence: TGCGCCAGCAGCTTGGGACTAGCGGGGATGAACACCGGGGAGCTGTTTTTT.